These T cell receptor beta chains were read from a single sample in a study of regulatory T cells in long-lasting Graves disease. TCRdb processed the multiplex PCR reads anew with MiXCR; each CDR3 protein has one entry. The top ten hold 10% of the sample, which has about 540,000 distinct CDR3 sequences, 13% seen once. These data also featured in a second study, about T cells in Graves' hyperthyroidism and ophthalmopathy.

The sample consisted of peripheral blood mononuclear cells (PBMCs), taken at new diagnosis, from a patient treated with antithyroid drugs. The receptors were gathered from a man younger than 45 with Graves disease. Each CDR3 is given with its conserved first and last residue. The order of the fields is clone size, CDR3 length, J gene, D gene, V gene, CDR3 protein, CDR3 DNA. D genes are given only for firm matches. The size entry is marked missing in some rows and otherwise reads once, few, many or a size class.

many 15 TRBJ2-7 TRBD2 TRBV7-2 CASSLRRGSPYEQYF TGTGCCAGCAGCTTAAGGCGCGGGAGCCCCTACGAGCAGTACTTC
few 16 TRBJ2-5 - TRBV7-6 CASSLRLLGGAETQYF TGTGCCAGCAGCCTACGGCTGTTGGGGGGGGCAGAGACCCAGTACTTC
many 13 TRBJ2-3 - TRBV6-1 CASSVPEWDTQYF TGTGCCAGCAGTGTACCAGAGTGGGATACGCAGTATTTT
- 13 TRBJ1-2 - TRBV5-4 CASSLVPDGGYTF TGTGCCAGCAGCTTGGTTCCGGATGGTGGCTACACCTTC
- 14 TRBJ1-4 TRBD1 TRBV5-1 CASSEGTGREKLLF TGCGCCAGCAGCGAAGGGACAGGGCGTGAAAAACTGCTTTTT
- 21 TRBJ2-1 TRBD2 TRBV7-8 CASSKSFPGTSGRAGDGEQFF TGTGCCAGCAGCAAATCCTTCCCAGGGACTAGCGGGAGGGCCGGGGACGGTGAGCAGTTCTTC
many 20 TRBJ2-3 TRBD2 TRBV13 CASSSNLQGLAGGATDTQYF TGTGCCAGCAGCTCAAACCTCCAAGGACTAGCGGGAGGGGCCACAGATACGCAGTATTTT
- 17 TRBJ1-5 - TRBV28 CASSLKISVSSNQPQHF TGTGCCAGCAGTTTAAAGATCTCAGTTAGCAGCAATCAGCCCCAGCATTTT
- 15 TRBJ1-3 TRBD1 TRBV5-1 CASSSTGQGGNTIYF TGCGCCAGCAGCTCCACGGGACAGGGTGGAAACACCATATATTTT
many 15 TRBJ1-3 - TRBV30 CAWSNGLSSGNTIYF TGTGCCTGGAGTAACGGCCTGAGCTCTGGAAACACCATATATTTT
many 14 TRBJ2-7 - TRBV29-1 CSVEDQSRTYEQYF TGCAGCGTTGAAGATCAGTCGAGGACCTACGAGCAGTACTTC
many 16 TRBJ2-7 TRBD2 TRBV2 CASRPLLAGGGYEQYF TGTGCCAGCAGACCGCTACTAGCGGGAGGGGGCTACGAGCAGTACTTC
many 14 TRBJ2-3 - TRBV28 CASSLAQRGDTQYF TGTGCCAGCAGTTTAGCCCAGAGAGGAGATACGCAGTATTTT
many 14 TRBJ1-1 - TRBV18 CASSVGARNTEAFF TGTGCCAGCTCAGTGGGGGCGCGGAACACTGAAGCTTTCTTT
many 10 TRBJ1-5 - TRBV27 CASGVQPQHF TGTGCCAGCGGAGTTCAGCCCCAGCATTTT
many 18 TRBJ2-7 - TRBV2 CASSEALRLSVQPYEQYF TGTGCCAGCAGTGAAGCGCTTCGTCTCAGCGTTCAACCCTACGAGCAGTACTTC
many 17 TRBJ2-7 - TRBV11-1 CASSFDRSPSPVYEQYF TGTGCCAGCAGCTTCGACAGATCCCCCAGTCCTGTCTACGAGCAGTACTTC
many 14 TRBJ2-1 - TRBV12-3/TRBV12-4 CASSLFGVTNEQFF TGTGCCAGCAGTTTATTCGGGGTGACGAATGAGCAGTTCTTC
few 15 TRBJ2-2 TRBD2 TRBV27 CASGVTSGGPGELFF TGTGCCAGCGGTGTGACTAGCGGGGGACCTGGGGAGCTGTTTTTT
- 16 TRBJ2-7 TRBD2 TRBV11-2 CASSLDISGRYCEQYF TGTGCCAGCAGCTTAGATATTAGCGGGAGATACTGCGAGCAGTACTTC
- 14 TRBJ1-4 - TRBV19 CASSPGLSDEKLFF TGTGCCAGTAGCCCAGGGCTTTCCGATGAAAAACTGTTTTTT
- 10 TRBJ2-1 - TRBV2 CARDDSGLFF TGTGCCAGAGATGACTCAGGGCTGTTCTTC
- 13 TRBJ2-1 TRBD2 TRBV24-1 CATSAAGGGEQFF TGTGCCACCAGTGCGGCGGGAGGAGGTGAGCAGTTCTTC
few 16 TRBJ2-6 - TRBV5-1 CASSLTRDSGANVLTF TGCGCCAGCAGCTTGACCAGGGACTCTGGGGCCAACGTCCTGACTTTC
many 14 TRBJ2-1 TRBD1 TRBV12-3/TRBV12-4 CASSQDRADNEQFF TGTGCCAGCAGTCAAGACAGGGCCGACAATGAGCAGTTCTTC
many 14 TRBJ1-5 - TRBV7-8 CASSLEAGNQPQHF TGTGCCAGCAGCTTAGAGGCCGGCAATCAGCCCCAGCATTTT
many 13 TRBJ2-7 - TRBV27 CASSLTGTAVQYF TGTGCCAGCAGTTTAACAGGGACGGCGGTGCAGTACTTC
many 13 TRBJ1-2 - TRBV6-1 CASNRQINYGYTF TGTGCCAGCAACAGACAGATTAACTATGGCTACACCTTC
many 13 TRBJ1-5 - TRBV29-1 CSVRDGGGGPQHF TGCAGCGTTCGAGATGGGGGGGGTGGGCCCCAGCATTTT
- 16 TRBJ1-1 - TRBV4-1 CASSHYKGGAGTEAFF TGCGCCAGCAGCCACTATAAGGGGGGAGCAGGCACTGAAGCTTTCTTT
- 14 TRBJ1-2 - TRBV27 CASSPEGRAYGYTF TGTGCCAGCAGTCCTGAGGGCAGAGCTTATGGCTACACCTTC
many 15 TRBJ1-1 - TRBV18 CASSPTTGTLTEAFF TGTGCCAGCTCTCCTACGACAGGTACCCTCACTGAAGCTTTCTTT
- 12 TRBJ2-1 - TRBV25-1 CASSVSNNEQFF TGTGCCAGCAGTGTCTCAAACAATGAGCAGTTCTTC
few 14 TRBJ2-7 TRBD1 TRBV5-1 CASAPGTGGYEQYF TGCGCCAGCGCCCCCGGGACAGGGGGTTACGAGCAGTACTTC
many 14 TRBJ2-4 - TRBV11-2 CASSSGADKNIQYF TGTGCCAGCAGCTCGGGAGCTGACAAAAACATTCAGTACTTC
many 13 TRBJ2-5 TRBD2 TRBV6-2/TRBV6-3 CASRRSGRMTQYF TGTGCCAGCAGGAGAAGCGGGAGAATGACCCAGTACTTC
- 14 TRBJ2-1 - TRBV20-1 CSARKGPDYNEQFF TGCAGTGCTAGAAAGGGACCCGACTACAATGAGCAGTTCTTC
many 14 TRBJ2-7 - TRBV27 CASSGNNPSYEQYF TGTGCCAGCAGCGGGAACAACCCCTCCTACGAGCAGTACTTC
few 15 TRBJ2-7 - TRBV16 CASSQSDPGANEQYF TGTGCCAGCAGCCAATCGGACCCGGGGGCTAACGAGCAGTACTTC
many 14 TRBJ2-7 - TRBV6-1 CASSEYQGGYEQYF TGTGCCAGCAGTGAATATCAGGGCGGGTACGAGCAGTACTTC
- 12 TRBJ2-7 - TRBV7-9 CASSRGIYEQYF TGTGCCAGCAGTAGAGGGATCTACGAGCAGTACTTC
many 15 TRBJ2-1 - TRBV2 CASSELEGENNEQFF TGTGCCAGCAGTGAACTAGAGGGAGAGAACAATGAGCAGTTCTTC
many 13 TRBJ1-1 - TRBV10-3 CAISEFTNTEAFF TGTGCCATCAGTGAGTTCACGAACACTGAAGCTTTCTTT
many 13 TRBJ2-1 - TRBV20-1 CSARDLATNEQFF TGCAGTGCTAGAGATCTGGCTACTAATGAGCAGTTCTTC
many 15 TRBJ2-7 - TRBV7-9 CASSLGDAFSYEQYF TGTGCCAGCAGCTTAGGGGACGCCTTCTCCTACGAGCAGTACTTC
few 15 TRBJ1-4 TRBD1 TRBV7-9 CASSTQQGINEKLFF TGTGCCAGCAGCACCCAACAGGGGATTAATGAAAAACTGTTTTTT
- 13 TRBJ2-2 - TRBV6-1 CASIARGGGELFF TGTGCCAGCATCGCAAGGGGTGGCGGGGAGCTGTTTTTT
- 16 TRBJ1-5 TRBD1 TRBV28 CASSIWTGGGNQPQHF TGTGCCAGCAGTATATGGACAGGGGGTGGCAATCAGCCCCAGCATTTT
many 13 TRBJ2-7 TRBD1 TRBV12-3/TRBV12-4 CASSSTGPHEQYF TGTGCCAGCAGTTCGACAGGGCCCCACGAGCAGTACTTC
many 12 TRBJ1-2 - TRBV6-4 CASSDSGDGYTF TGTGCCAGCAGTGATTCAGGGGATGGCTACACCTTC
many 10 TRBJ2-1 - TRBV2 CAREGHEQFF TGTGCCAGGGAGGGACACGAGCAGTTCTTC
few 13 TRBJ1-6 - TRBV5-4 CAGLLEWGSPLHF TGTGCCGGACTACTGGAGTGGGGTTCACCCCTCCACTTT
many 14 TRBJ2-1 TRBD2 TRBV3-1 CASSLGTSGRAGFF TGTGCCAGCAGCCTGGGGACTAGCGGGAGGGCGGGGTTCTTC
many 14 TRBJ2-7 - TRBV12-3/TRBV12-4 CASSFSGDSYEQYF TGTGCCAGCAGTTTTTCCGGGGACTCCTACGAGCAGTACTTC
few 12 TRBJ1-2 - TRBV24-1 CATSDTRDGYTF TGTGCCACCAGTGATACGAGGGATGGCTACACCTTC
- 15 TRBJ2-3 TRBD2 TRBV20-1 CSARELASGWDTQYF TGCAGTGCTAGAGAATTGGCTAGCGGCTGGGATACGCAGTATTTT
few 18 TRBJ1-2 - TRBV5-1 CASSLDEGLGYIRYGYTF TGCGCCAGCAGCTTGGATGAAGGATTGGGGTATATACGCTATGGCTACACCTTC
few 14 TRBJ2-5 - TRBV20-1 CSALIPGYLGTQYF TGCAGTGCTTTAATACCCGGGTACCTCGGGACCCAGTACTTC
many 13 TRBJ2-7 TRBD2 TRBV20-1 CSASGAGAGEQYF TGCAGTGCCAGCGGGGCGGGAGCGGGTGAGCAGTACTTC
many 13 TRBJ2-2 - TRBV2 CASSGSGIGELFF TGTGCCAGCAGTGGTTCAGGTATCGGGGAGCTGTTTTTT